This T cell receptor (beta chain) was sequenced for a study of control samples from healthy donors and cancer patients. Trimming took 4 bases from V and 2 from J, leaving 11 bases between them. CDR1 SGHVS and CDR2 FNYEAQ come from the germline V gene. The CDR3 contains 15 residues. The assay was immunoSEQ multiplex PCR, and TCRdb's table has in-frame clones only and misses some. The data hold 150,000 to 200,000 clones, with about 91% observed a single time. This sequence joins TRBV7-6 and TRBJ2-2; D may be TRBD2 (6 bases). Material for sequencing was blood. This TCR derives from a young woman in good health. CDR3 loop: CASSSRDLNTGELFF. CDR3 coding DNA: TGTGCCAGCAGCTCCAGGGACTTAAACACCGGGGAGCTGTTTTTT.